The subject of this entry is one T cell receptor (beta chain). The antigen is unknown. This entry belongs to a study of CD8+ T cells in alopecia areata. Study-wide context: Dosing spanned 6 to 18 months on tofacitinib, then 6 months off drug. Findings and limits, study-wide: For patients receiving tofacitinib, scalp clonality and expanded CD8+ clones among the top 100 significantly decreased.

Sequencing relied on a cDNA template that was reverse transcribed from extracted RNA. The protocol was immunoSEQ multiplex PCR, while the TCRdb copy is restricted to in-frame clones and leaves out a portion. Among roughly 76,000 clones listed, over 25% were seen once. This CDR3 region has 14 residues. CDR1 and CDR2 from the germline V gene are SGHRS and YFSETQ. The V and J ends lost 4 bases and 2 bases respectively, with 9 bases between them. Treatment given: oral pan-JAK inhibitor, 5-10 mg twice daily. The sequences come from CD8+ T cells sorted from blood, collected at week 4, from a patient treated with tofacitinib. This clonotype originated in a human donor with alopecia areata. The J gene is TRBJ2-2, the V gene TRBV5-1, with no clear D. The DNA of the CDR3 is TGCGCCAGCAGCCCCCCAGACAACACCGGGGAGCTGTTTTTT. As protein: CASSPPDNTGELFF.